Listed below are T cell receptor beta chains from one sample, sequenced in a study of shared clonotypes between healthy human individuals. Sequencing used immunoSEQ multiplex PCR; TCRdb keeps in-frame clones, though not all of them. The sample consists of about 2 million clones, approximately 94% of them appearing once. The material sequenced was naive CD8+ T cells sorted from blood. The receptors shown here come from a man aged 18 to 30 in good health. Each CDR3 is given with its conserved first and last residue. A D gene is named only where the DNA matches it firmly.

j_gene: TRBJ1-6; d_gene: NA; v_gene: TRBV19; CDR3nt: TGTGCCAGTAGCCCACAGGACCATAATAATTCACCCCTCCACTTT; CDR3aa: CASSPQDHNNSPLHF
j_gene: TRBJ2-7; d_gene: NA; v_gene: TRBV27; CDR3nt: TGTGCCAGCAGTATCGGGGGCCCAGGGAGCTCCGAGCAGTACTTC; CDR3aa: CASSIGGPGSSEQYF
j_gene: TRBJ2-1; d_gene: NA; v_gene: TRBV5-6; CDR3nt: TGTGCCAGCAGCGACAAACAGTACAATGAGCAGTTCTTC; CDR3aa: CASSDKQYNEQFF
j_gene: TRBJ2-7; d_gene: NA; v_gene: TRBV28; CDR3nt: TGTGCCAGCAGTTTTTTGGGGAACGAGCAGTACTTC; CDR3aa: CASSFLGNEQYF
j_gene: TRBJ1-1; d_gene: NA; v_gene: TRBV10-3; CDR3nt: TGTGCCATCCGCAGGGGAGCTTTCTTT; CDR3aa: CAIRRGAFF
j_gene: TRBJ2-7; d_gene: TRBD2; v_gene: TRBV15; CDR3nt: TGTGCCACCAGCAGAGTTACAAGCGGGAGGGCGGGGGAGCAGTACTTC; CDR3aa: CATSRVTSGRAGEQYF
j_gene: TRBJ1-2; d_gene: NA; v_gene: TRBV6-6; CDR3nt: TGTGCCAGCAGCTTCACCCAGGGAAACTATGGCTACACCTTC; CDR3aa: CASSFTQGNYGYTF
j_gene: TRBJ2-7; d_gene: NA; v_gene: TRBV19; CDR3nt: TGTGCCAGTAGTATCAAGGTTTCGTACGAGCAGTACTTC; CDR3aa: CASSIKVSYEQYF
j_gene: TRBJ1-2; d_gene: NA; v_gene: TRBV4-3; CDR3nt: TGCGCCAGCAGCCAAGATGGCGGGACTAACTATGGCTACACCTTC; CDR3aa: CASSQDGGTNYGYTF
j_gene: TRBJ2-1; d_gene: TRBD1; v_gene: TRBV13; CDR3nt: TGTGCCAGCAGCTCTCAAGGGGGCCTGATTAAGCAGTTCTTC; CDR3aa: CASSSQGGLIKQFF
j_gene: TRBJ2-5; d_gene: NA; v_gene: TRBV28; CDR3nt: TGTGCCAGCAGTTCCCGGGGACTTTTGAGAGAGCAGTACTTC; CDR3aa: CASSSRGLLREQYF
j_gene: TRBJ2-6; d_gene: NA; v_gene: TRBV27; CDR3nt: TGTGCCAGCAGGTGGACGGTCTCTGGGGCCAACGTCCTGACTTTC; CDR3aa: CASRWTVSGANVLTF
j_gene: TRBJ2-7; d_gene: NA; v_gene: TRBV30; CDR3nt: TGTGCCTGGGAGGGCAGAGGCCCCTACGAGCAGTACTTC; CDR3aa: CAWEGRGPYEQYF
j_gene: TRBJ1-2; d_gene: TRBD1; v_gene: TRBV2; CDR3nt: TGTGCCATCCTCGGGGACAGGGGTTTCTTTGGCTACACCTTC; CDR3aa: CAILGDRGFFGYTF
j_gene: TRBJ1-2; d_gene: TRBD1; v_gene: TRBV5-4; CDR3nt: TGTGCCACCGAACCTGGACAGGGACGGTATGGCTACACCTTC; CDR3aa: CATEPGQGRYGYTF
j_gene: TRBJ2-1; d_gene: TRBD1; v_gene: TRBV2; CDR3nt: TGTGCCATCGCCGGGACAGGGCACTACAATGAGCAGTTCTTC; CDR3aa: CAIAGTGHYNEQFF
j_gene: TRBJ1-2; d_gene: NA; v_gene: TRBV6-1; CDR3nt: TGTGCCAGCAGCGAGGTGTGGGGGGTATCCTATGGCTACACCTTC; CDR3aa: CASSEVWGVSYGYTF
j_gene: TRBJ2-2; d_gene: NA; v_gene: TRBV7-6; CDR3nt: TGTGCCAGCAGCTTGGACAGAAAGAGCACCGGGGAGCTGTTTTTT; CDR3aa: CASSLDRKSTGELFF